This T cell receptor (beta chain) was obtained from a study of T cells in Graves' hyperthyroidism and ophthalmopathy (dated by TCRdb to between 2017 and 2020). The study in broad terms: Peripheral blood was collected at initial diagnosis, before any treatment. TCR V-J signatures able to tell the groups apart were searched for in a discovery cohort of about a hundred patients, of whom more than 40 had Graves' ophthalmopathy and under 65 had stable Graves' hyperthyroidism. Prospective prediction of ophthalmopathy was tested in an independent validation cohort consisting of roughly 19 hyperthyroidism patients and more than 15 patients who later progressed to ophthalmopathy. The 90 to 100 discovery patients were randomly divided into training and test sets at a 7:3 ratio. In roughly six Graves' hyperthyroidism patients, the study also compared T-cell repertoires from thyroid tissue with T-cell repertoires from blood. Following sampling, methimazole starting at 30 mg daily was given to hyperthyroidism patients, and high-dose intravenous methylprednisolone was given to ophthalmopathy patients. TCR Vbeta CDR3 sequencing of 120 to 150 peripheral blood samples (under 45 ophthalmopathy, over 70 hyperthyroidism and 17 progressor patients) is reported in the paper. What the research found in general, with its limitations: A 13 V-J signature model separated ophthalmopathy from stable hyperthyroidism, with 87.88% sensitivity and roughly 84% specificity in cross-validation and 80%/75% in testing. Most expanded thyroid clonotypes (frequency above 0.001) were also detected in blood, a finding suggesting that blood repertoires may reflect thyroid immune responses. In validation, the model predicted progression to ophthalmopathy with around 71% sensitivity and about 73% specificity, a median of 6.5 months before onset. Sample size was not statistically predetermined, and blinding of investigators to group allocation was not performed.

In its sample, this clonotype was seen many times. Its antigen specificity is not known. Within one base of it there is no much larger clone, and no base qualities were kept. Moderately to severely active disease, a Clinical Activity Score of at least 3, a NOSPECS grade of at least 4, and a duration under 3 months were present in ophthalmopathy patients. The study excluded patients with uncontrolled infections, other autoimmune diseases, pregnancy or lactation. Diagnoses were established on the basis of clinical symptoms, serum thyroxine and TRAb, thyroid ultrasound, and orbital computed tomography. Ficoll-Paque density gradient centrifugation was used to isolate PBMCs from around 10 ml of fresh peripheral blood. Total RNA was extracted with Trizol reagent, and quality was checked on an Agilent 2100 Bioanalyzer. The TCR beta CDR3 regions were amplified from RNA transcripts. The first round of RT-PCR for the TCR CDR3 was performed with the HTBI primer set and the Qiagen OneStep RT-PCR kit. Libraries were constructed in a second round of multiplex PCR, after which size selection and purification were performed. Paired-end sequencing of the libraries was performed with 100 bp reads on an Illumina HiSeq2000. For the original study's pipeline: SOAPnuke was used to process the raw data, with reads discarded if the reads contained adapters or uncalled bases, had a mean Phred below 15, or lacked an exact constant-primer or identifier match. High-quality paired reads were merged with COPE v1.2.5, and unique nucleotide sequences were defined as clonotypes. MiTCR v1.1 was used to align clonotypes to the IMGT TRBV, TRBD and TRBJ reference segments. Only V-J combinations with frequency above 0.0001, covering 98% to 99.2% of repertoires, were analysed. The TCS score was defined as the ratio of F50 (clonal expansion) to E x V (chaos), calculated using BLOSUM62-based TCRdist between CDR3 peptides within each V-J. Welch's t-statistics and random forest reduced around 550 V-J features to about 13, which were used in a naive Bayes classifier (R e1071). The similarity between thyroid and blood repertoires was quantified using the Morisita-Horn index. Clones were called with MiXCR by TCRdb after fastp trimmed the public reads at Q25, and only in-frame beta chains were retained. Rows with one shared CDR3 protein collapse into an entry with the most common genes and DNA. In this record, the V and J calls reflect TCRdb's handling and not the investigators' own analysis. The sample table contains approximately 610,000 distinct CDR3 sequences; only one count was recorded for roughly 14% of them. Jointly, the top ten make up about 4% of the sample.

This receptor was obtained from a woman aged 40-49 years with Graves' ophthalmopathy. The sample was blood.

In nucleotides, the sequence is TGTGCCAGCATCCCGACAGGGAGGGGTAGCAGGACCCAGTACTTC. Protein translation: CASIPTGRGSRTQYF. The V gene is TRBV6-2 or TRBV6-3 and the J gene is TRBJ2-5; the D call is tentative, TRBD1 or TRBD2, as each matches 7 bases. CDR1 and CDR2 were assigned from the germline V gene as MNHEY and SVGEGT. The CDR3 goes from the cysteine to the phenylalanine over 15 residues. The read is trimmed to its CDR3 DNA, 45 bases read in frame from base 1. V sheds 7 bases and J sheds 7 bases, leaving 22 bases between their ends.